This TCR beta chain was obtained from a study of blood T cell repertoires in COVID-19. Study overall: Whether acute or convalescent, the COVID-19 samples came from the United States, Italy and Spain. Sources were T cells, B-cell-depleted T cells, or PBMCs; the material itself was cDNA or gDNA.

This clone has only one observation. In the source study's methods: Reference gene primer amplification gave nucleated cell count estimates. Sequencing used immunoSEQ multiplex PCR; TCRdb keeps in-frame clones, though not all of them. Clone size and the V and J calls come from that table; the DNA yielded D and trimming. The data contain around 100,000 clones, about nine tenths of them singletons. This receptor was obtained from a human donor with active COVID-19. The donor label of this sample is uncertain. Sequenced: peripheral blood.

The CDR3 nucleotides are TGTGCCAGCAGCTTTGGGGGGACTAGCTTCGGCAATGAGCAGTTCTTC. Translated, it gives CASSFGGTSFGNEQFF. The rearrangement links TRBV7-6 to TRBJ2-1; TRBD2 matches 9 bases. Germline V gene sequence: CDR1 SGHVS, CDR2 FNYEAQ. CDR3 length equals 16 residues. Germline trimming cut 3 bases from V and 6 bases from J; bases unmatched to any gene: 9.